The 32 T cell receptor beta chains reported below all come from one sample, sequenced in a study of CD8+ T cells in alopecia areata. Extracted from the samples, RNA was reverse transcribed into cDNA to serve as the sequencing template. The protocol was immunoSEQ multiplex PCR, while the TCRdb copy is restricted to in-frame clones and leaves out a portion. The sample presents around 3,200 clones, none singletons. Material: lesional skin. The receptors derive from a C3H/HeJ mouse with alopecia areata. For this mouse line, the MHC haplotype is H2-k.

This clone was observed many times. Gene names and germline refer to mouse. The read halts 4 residues ahead of the CDR3 end, with the missing end drawn from the germline J gene. This sequence joins TRBV1 and TRBJ1-2, with 10 bases that match TRBD1. V lost 4 bases and J lost 3; bases outside the gene matches: 2. The CDR3 extends over 14 amino acids. The germline V gene has CDR1 NSQYPW and CDR2 LRSPGD (reference sequence). CDR3 bases read: TGCACCTGCAGTGGAGGGACAGGGGACTCC. It codes for CTCSGGTGDS. The entire CDR3 sequence reads CTCSGGTGDSDYTF. The full variable domain, rest sourced from reference TRBV1 and TRBJ1-2, is VTLLEQNPRWRLVPRGQAVNLRCILKNSQYPWMSWYQQDLQKQLQWLFTLRSPGDKEVKSLPGADYLATRVTDTELRLQVANMSQGRTLYCTCSGGTGDSDYTFGSGTRLLVI.

This clone has only a few counts. Gene names are the mouse ones. The CDR3 is cut off 4 residues early in the read; its end comes from the germline J gene. This sequence joins TRBV19 and TRBJ2-5; D possibly corresponds to TRBD2 (6 bases). CDR3 size: 13 residues. Germline CDR1 is FNHDT and CDR2 is SITEND (reference sequence). The DNA read from the CDR3 is TGTGCCAGCAGTCGGGGACTTTTAGAC. It codes for CASSRGLLD. The whole CDR3 sequence is CASSRGLLDTQYF.

This clone was found many times. Germline and genes: mouse. The read halts 4 residues ahead of the CDR3 end, with the missing end drawn from the germline J gene. The chain links TRBV1 to TRBJ1-4; 9 positions agree with TRBD1. Germline CDR1 is NSQYPW and CDR2 is LRSPGD (reference sequence). The CDR3 loop spans 15 amino acids. Trimming took 3 bases from V and 3 from J; bases not matched to a gene: 2. CDR3 in amino acids: CTCSAGTGPNERLFF. CDR3 bases read: TGCACCTGCAGTGCCGGGACAGGGCCCAACGAA.

This clone has at least ten counts. The listed genes are named as in mouse. The CDR3 is cut off 4 residues early in the read; its end comes from the germline J gene. This chain uses TRBV13-2 with TRBJ2-7; 9 bases are shared with TRBD2. The CDR3 totals 15 residues. Germline V CDR1 and CDR2: NNHNN, SYGAGS (reference sequence). V lost 0 bases, J lost 3 bases, and 4 bases stayed unmatched. The CDR3 DNA, read in part, is TGTGCCAGCGGTGATGCTGGGGGGGGGTTCTAT. This encodes CASGDAGGGFY. The full CDR3 is CASGDAGGGFYEQYF.

This clone was recorded at least ten times. Mouse gene names and germline throughout. Read data end 4 residues before the CDR3 end; the end is taken from the germline J gene. V is TRBV19 and J is TRBJ1-4; 7 nucleotides line up with TRBD1. The CDR3 extends over 14 amino acids. Germline CDR1 FNHDT, CDR2 SITEND (reference sequence). V shed 4 bases and J 1 base; nucleotides not matched to a gene: 1. CDR3 amino acids: CASSGDSSNERLFF. The part of the CDR3 DNA that was read is TGTGCCAGCAGTGGGGACAGTTCCAACGAA.

To note about this clone: The genes and germline here are from mouse. The read stops 4 residues short of the end of the CDR3; the missing end is completed from the germline J gene. The chain carries TRBV13-3 and TRBJ2-7; 8 nucleotides line up with TRBD2. The CDR3 is 15 amino acids. The ends lost 4 bases at V and 0 bases at J; junction bases unmatched: 6. Germline values: CDR1 NNHDY, CDR2 SYVADS. Incomplete CDR3 DNA: TGTGCCAGCAGTCGCCGGGACTGGAGCTCCTAT. It encodes CASSRRDWSSY. The whole CDR3 region reads CASSRRDWSSYEQYF.

By sample share, this clone is large. Genes and germline come from the mouse. The read ends 4 residues before the CDR3 terminus; that terminus is restored from the germline J gene. V and J are TRBV19 and TRBJ1-1; a weak D match, TRBD1 (5 bases). V lost 1 base to trimming and J lost 1 base, with 8 bases between them. The CDR3 is 14 residues long. In germline, CDR1 is FNHDT, CDR2 SITEND (reference sequence). The sequenced part of the CDR3 DNA is TGTGCCAGCAGTATATGGGGGGGAAACACA. Its protein is CASSIWGGNT. The entire CDR3 sequence reads CASSIWGGNTEVFF.

This clone was counted at least ten times. TCRdb's protein does not match the DNA translation at residue 11; the protein provided is translated from the DNA. Genes and germline are mouse. The read falls 3 residues short of the CDR3 end, and the missing part is taken from the germline J gene. The V call is TRBV13-3, the J call TRBJ1-6, with D possibly being TRBD1 (6 bases). TRBJ1-6 is placed among ORFs of uncertain function. The CDR3 runs 14 residues. Germline CDR1 is NNHDY and CDR2 is SYVADS. Trimming took off 4 bases at V and 7 bases at J, with 12 bases between the two ends. CDR3 region: CASSLPGQNSPLYF. CDR3 DNA (partial): TGTGCCAGCAGTCTCCCGGGACAAAATTCGCCC.

This clone was seen more than once but under ten times. The gene names given are mouse names. The read ends 4 residues before the CDR3 terminus; that terminus is restored from the germline J gene. The rearrangement joins TRBV19 to TRBJ1-2, with D maybe TRBD1 (5 bases). In germline, CDR1 is FNHDT, CDR2 SITEND (reference sequence). V lost 2 bases and J lost 4, with 9 bases in between. This CDR3 is 13 amino acids long. The DNA read from the CDR3 is TGTGCCAGCAGTATGGGGGGAGGCTCC. This translates into CASSMGGGS. The CDR3 in its entirety is CASSMGGGSDYTF. Based on the CDR3 plus reference TRBV19 and TRBJ1-2, the full variable domain is GGIITQTPKFLIGQEGQKLTLKCQQNFNHDTMYWYRQDSGKGLRLIYYSITENDLQKGDLSEGYDASREKKSSFSLTVTSAQKNEMAVFLCASSMGGGSDYTFGSGTRLLVI.

For this clone: Gene names denote mouse genes. The read terminates 4 residues before the CDR3 end, so the remaining end is supplied by the germline J gene. The rearrangement uses TRBV19 and TRBJ1-4, with D perhaps matching TRBD1 (6 bases). The CDR3 contains 15 residues. Deletions cut 4 bases from V and 0 bases from J, with 10 bases between. Germline-derived CDR1 and CDR2 are FNHDT and SITEND (reference sequence). The CDR3 is CASSAGTISNERLFF. The CDR3 DNA, read in part, is TGTGCCAGCAGTGCCGGGACAATTTCCAACGAA.

On this clone: The germline and genes are mouse ones. The sequenced fragment ends 4 residues before the CDR3 boundary, so the rest is inferred from the germline J gene. Other DNA sequences in the sample encode the same CDR3. The V gene is TRBV13-1, the J gene TRBJ2-7; 10 bases align to TRBD2. V shed 5 bases, J shed 3 bases, and the junction held 8 bases outside the gene matches. Germline lookup yields CDR1 NSHNY and CDR2 SYGAGN. This CDR3 comprises 15 residues. The DNA read from the CDR3 is TGTGCCAGCAGCTCATCCGGGACTGGGGTCTAT. It translates to CASSSSGTGVY. The entire CDR3 protein is CASSSSGTGVYEQYF.

This clone was recorded at least ten times. Gene labels here are mouse ones. With the read ending 4 residues before the CDR3 end, the germline J gene is used to fill in that end. The chain employs TRBV16 and TRBJ2-5; TRBD1 matches at 9 bases. From germline, CDR1 is SGHSA and CDR2 FRNQAP. The CDR3 contains 15 residues. The CDR3 DNA, read in part, is TGTGCAAGCAGCCCCCCCGGGACAGGGACAGAC. Translating it yields CASSPPGTGTD. The whole CDR3 region reads CASSPPGTGTDTQYF. The variable domain in full, completed from reference TRBV16 and TRBJ2-5, reads NAGVIQTPRHKVTGKGQEATLWCEPISGHSAVFWYRQTIVQGLEFLTYFRNQAPIDDSGMPKERFSAQMPNQSHSTLKIQSTQPQDSAVYLCASSPPGTGTDTQYFGPGTRLLVL.

This clone has at least ten counts. At residue 12, the DNA translation does not agree with TCRdb's protein; the protein displayed here is the one encoded by the DNA. The gene names here belong to mouse. The observed sequence ends 3 residues before the CDR3 terminus, with the missing tail filled in from the germline J gene. This rearrangement joins TRBV13-2 to TRBJ1-3; perhaps TRBD1 as D (5 bases). V lost 4 bases to trimming and J lost 0 bases, with 11 bases between them. Germline V gives CDR1 NNHNN, CDR2 SYGAGS (reference sequence). CDR3 size: 15 residues. This CDR3 reads CASGPRQFSGNTLYF. CDR3 DNA, as far as it was read: TGTGCCAGCGGTCCCCGACAGTTTTCTGGAAATACG.

This clone has at least ten counts. Genes here carry mouse names. The CDR3 end is not reached by the read, which stops 4 residues before it; the germline J gene fills it in. The chain combines TRBV13-2 with TRBJ2-1, with 12 bases identical to TRBD1. Per germline, CDR1 NNHNN and CDR2 SYGAGS (reference sequence). This CDR3 has 16 residues. Trimming took 7 bases from V and 6 from J; bases not matched to a gene: 11. CDR3 loop: CASSSSGTGGFAEQFF. Partial CDR3 DNA: TGTGCCAGCAGCTCATCCGGGACAGGGGGCTTTGCT.

This clone was observed at least ten times. Genes and germline come from the mouse. Read data end 4 residues before the CDR3 end; the end is taken from the germline J gene. The rearrangement uses TRBV5 and TRBJ2-2, with TRBD2 identical over 9 bases. V was pared by 0 bases and J by 6 bases, with 5 bases of the junction left unmatched. The V gene's germline CDR1 is LGHNA and CDR2 YNLKQL (reference sequence). This CDR3 spans 16 amino acids. The CDR3 sequence: CASSQDQDWGPGQLYF. CDR3 DNA, as far as it was read: TGTGCCAGCAGCCAAGATCAGGACTGGGGTCCCGGG.

This clone came up many times. Genes here carry mouse names. Read coverage stops 4 residues before the CDR3 terminus; the germline J gene supplies the remainder. This chain uses TRBV13-2 with TRBJ2-3; 7 nucleotides agree with TRBD2. Germline V lookup: CDR1 NNHNN, CDR2 SYGAGS (reference sequence). The junction had 3 bases not matched to a gene; V was cut back by 2 bases and J by 0 bases. The CDR3 consists of 15 residues. The sequenced part of the CDR3 DNA is TGTGCCAGCGGTGAGCCCTGGGGGAGTGCAGAA. Residues: CASGEPWGSAE. The full CDR3 reads CASGEPWGSAETLYF.

This clone was seen repeatedly, ten times or more. The gene names here belong to mouse. The CDR3 end falls 4 residues outside the read, so it is completed with the germline J gene. The V gene is TRBV13-3, the J gene TRBJ2-1, with 8 bases that match TRBD2. CDR1 NNHDY and CDR2 SYVADS come from the germline V gene. The CDR3 totals 16 residues. V dropped 4 bases and J dropped 0; count of bases not matched to a gene: 6. The CDR3 bases that were read are TGTGCCAGCAGTCCCTCTGGGGGGCCTAACTATGCT. The encoded protein is CASSPSGGPNYA. The full CDR3 reads CASSPSGGPNYAEQFF.

Points on this clone: Genes here carry mouse names. The DNA ends 4 residues before the CDR3 does, and the rest of the CDR3 is filled in from the germline J gene. The V and J genes are TRBV13-2 and TRBJ2-1; 7 bases map to TRBD1. Germline V gene sequence: CDR1 NNHNN, CDR2 SYGAGS (reference sequence). V shed 6 bases and J 1 base; nucleotides not matched to a gene: 4. CDR3 size: 14 residues. The CDR3 loop is CASVPGQNYAEQFF. The DNA read from the CDR3 is TGTGCCAGCGTCCCGGGACAGAACTATGCT.

This clone was seen at least ten times. Mouse gene names and germline throughout. CDR3 DNA (partial): TGTGCCAGCAGCCGACACAGGGGGCGATGGGAC. It translates to CASSRHRGRWD. The whole CDR3 protein is CASSRHRGRWDTQYF. The gene calls are TRBV3 and TRBJ2-5; 9 bases are shared with TRBD1. Read data end 4 residues before the CDR3 end; the end is taken from the germline J gene. The CDR3 is 15 amino acids. Germline lookup yields CDR1 SNHLY and CDR2 FYNGKV (reference sequence). The full variable domain, completed using reference TRBV3 and TRBJ2-5, is GPKVLQIPSHQIIDMGQMVTLNCDPVSNHLYFYWYKQILGQQMEFLVNFYNGKVMEKSKLFKDQFSVERPDGSYFTLKIQPTALEDSAVYFCASSRHRGRWDTQYFGPGTRLLVL.

This clone has at least ten counts. These gene names are mouse names. The read gets to within 4 residues of the CDR3 end, and the germline J gene fills in the rest. The chain uses TRBV19 and TRBJ2-7, with 7 bases that match TRBD2. This CDR3 is 14 amino acids long. From germline, CDR1 is FNHDT and CDR2 SITEND (reference sequence). V was pared by 1 base and J by 3 bases, with 4 bases of the junction left unmatched. CDR3: CASSIPWGFYEQYF. The part of the CDR3 DNA that was read is TGTGCCAGCAGTATACCCTGGGGGTTCTAT.

This clone appeared many times. Gene and germline names: mouse. The read is 4 residues too short to cover the CDR3 end, so that end is filled in from the germline J gene. The genes are TRBV13-1 and TRBJ1-2, with 11 bases fitting TRBD1. CDR3 length: 14 amino acids. Germline trimming cut 3 bases from V and 3 bases from J; bases unmatched to any gene: 1. Germline CDR1 is NSHNY and CDR2 is SYGAGN. The CDR3 sequence: CASSGTGGHSDYTF. The part of the CDR3 DNA that was read is TGTGCCAGCAGTGGGACAGGGGGCCACTCC.

This clone was detected only a few times. The gene symbols are mouse symbols. The DNA ends 4 residues before the CDR3 does, and the rest of the CDR3 is filled in from the germline J gene. V and J are TRBV5 and TRBJ1-4, with D possibly TRBD1 on 6 matching bases. This CDR3 has 14 amino acids. V lost 0 bases, J lost 4 bases, and 6 bases lay in between. The germline gives CDR1 LGHNA, CDR2 YNLKQL (reference sequence). CDR3 bases read: TGTGCCAGCAGCCAAGAAGGGGGCAACGAA. It specifies CASSQEGGNE. The complete CDR3 reads CASSQEGGNERLFF.

Many counts were recorded for this clone. Each gene name is a mouse one. The CDR3 DNA, read in part, is TGTGCTAGCAGTCCCCTCCACAGGAGCTCCTAT. This codes for CASSPLHRSSY. The full CDR3 protein is CASSPLHRSSYEQYF. The V gene is TRBV29, the J gene TRBJ2-7, with D possibly being TRBD1 (5 bases). The CDR3 end lies 4 residues beyond the end of the read and is filled in from the germline J gene. The CDR3 is 15 amino acids. V lost 5 bases to trimming and J lost 0 bases, with 14 bases between them. Germline V gene data show CDR1 as MSHET and CDR2 as SYDVDS.

This clone was seen a handful of times. A mismatch at residue 12 separates the TCRdb protein from the translated DNA, so the protein presented here was translated from the DNA. Mouse gene names and germline throughout. The CDR3 is cut off 3 residues early in the read; its end comes from the germline J gene. The chain combines TRBV5 with TRBJ1-3; D is uncertain. This CDR3 is 15 amino acids long. V was pared by 4 bases and J by 0 bases, with 10 bases between. CDR1 is LGHNA and CDR2 is YNLKQL in the germline V gene (reference sequence). CDR3 sequence reads: CASSPDKYSGNTLYF. The CDR3 bases that were read are TGTGCCAGCAGCCCTGACAAATATTCTGGAAATACG.

This clone has a count of ten or more. The gene names given are mouse names. This CDR3 is CASSRDWGNAEQFF. The CDR3 DNA, read in part, is TGTGCCAGCAGTCGGGACTGGGGGAATGCT. The chain couples TRBV13-1 to TRBJ2-1; the match to TRBD2 covers 11 bases. The read finishes 4 residues shy of the CDR3 end, and the germline J gene is used to complete it. CDR3 length equals 14 residues. V lost 4 bases to trimming and J lost 5 bases; unmatched junction nucleotides: 2. CDR1 and CDR2 from the germline V gene are NSHNY and SYGAGN.

There are many counts of this clone. Gene names are the mouse ones. The CDR3 end falls 4 residues outside the read, so it is completed with the germline J gene. The V and J genes are TRBV5 and TRBJ2-1; 7 bases are shared with TRBD1. The junction had 5 bases not matched to a gene; V was cut back by 4 bases and J by 2 bases. Germline V CDR1 and CDR2: LGHNA, YNLKQL (reference sequence). There are 15 residues in the CDR3. Here the CDR3 reads CASSPTGTDYAEQFF. Incomplete CDR3 DNA: TGTGCCAGCAGCCCCACCGGGACAGACTATGCT.

This clone was seen repeatedly, ten times or more. The listed genes are named as in mouse. The read comes to an end 4 residues before the CDR3 does, leaving the germline J gene to fill in the end. This rearrangement joins TRBV16 to TRBJ1-1; D not certain. The germline gives CDR1 SGHSA, CDR2 FRNQAP. V was pared by 5 bases and J by 0 bases, with 7 bases between. The CDR3 runs to 13 residues. CDR3 protein: CASSADTNTEVFF. The DNA read from the CDR3 is TGTGCAAGCAGCGCCGACACAAACACA.

This clone was detected ten times or more. The gene names here belong to mouse. The CDR3 end is not reached by the read, which stops 4 residues before it; the germline J gene fills it in. The J gene is TRBJ2-3, the V gene TRBV13-2, with TRBD2 matching over 9 bases. From germline, CDR1 is NNHNN and CDR2 SYGAGS (reference sequence). This CDR3 comprises 16 residues. The junction had 5 bases not matched to a gene; V was cut back by 0 bases and J by 3 bases. The sequenced part of the CDR3 DNA is TGTGCCAGCGGTGATGCGCTGGGGGGGGGCGCAGAA. This sequence encodes CASGDALGGGAE. In full, the CDR3 reads CASGDALGGGAETLYF.

This clone was seen ten or more times. The germline and genes are mouse ones. The observed sequence ends 4 residues before the CDR3 terminus, with the missing tail filled in from the germline J gene. The chain joins TRBV17 to TRBJ1-1; no reliable D call. Germline CDR1 reads MNHDT; CDR2 reads YYDKIL. This CDR3 spans 14 amino acids. V lost 2 bases to trimming and J lost 0 bases, with 7 bases between them. The covered CDR3 bases are TGTGCTAGCAGTAGACGCCACACAAACACA. Translating gives CASSRRHTNT. The full-length CDR3 reads as CASSRRHTNTEVFF.

In its sample, this clone is large (0.1 to 1%). Genes and germline are mouse. The read ends 4 residues early relative to the CDR3; the germline J gene fills the gap. This sequence joins TRBV13-3 and TRBJ2-4, with D uncertain. Trimming cost V 2 bases and J 0 bases, with 4 bases left between them. The length of the CDR3 is 13 residues. The germline V gene has CDR1 NNHDY and CDR2 SYVADS. The CDR3 loop is CASSDRSQNTLYF. The CDR3 DNA, read in part, is TGTGCCAGCAGTGACAGAAGTCAAAAC. Filled out from reference TRBV13-3 and TRBJ2-4, the complete variable domain reads EAAVTQSPRSKVAVTGGKVTLSCHQTNNHDYMYWYRQDTGHGLRLIHYSYVADSTEKGDIPDGYKASRPSQENFSLILELASLSQTAVYFCASSDRSQNTLYFGAGTRLSVL.

This clone was seen more than once but under ten times. The gene names here belong to mouse. The read terminates 4 residues ahead of where the CDR3 ends, so the germline J gene completes it. The chain links TRBV13-3 to TRBJ2-5, with 10 bases matching TRBD1. CDR1 is NNHDY and CDR2 is SYVADS in the germline V gene. The CDR3 contains 14 residues. V was pared by 6 bases and J by 2 bases, with 3 bases of the junction left unmatched. This chain's CDR3 is CASKDRGGQDTQYF. The sequenced CDR3 bases are TGTGCCAGCAAGGACAGGGGGGGCCAAGAC.

This clone was counted many times. All gene names here are mouse names. The CDR3 is cut off 4 residues early in the read; its end comes from the germline J gene. This chain joins TRBV13-2 and TRBJ2-5; 9 bases fit TRBD2. Germline V gene sequence: CDR1 NNHNN, CDR2 SYGAGS (reference sequence). The CDR3 covers 13 residues. The covered CDR3 bases are TGTGCCAGCGGTGCTGGGGGGGAAGAC. Translating gives CASGAGGED. In full, the CDR3 reads CASGAGGEDTQYF.